The clone carrying this TCR beta chain was counted between two and nine times. Only in-frame clones appear in the TCRdb table, and some are missing; sequencing was by immunoSEQ multiplex PCR. The sample comprises 150,000 to 200,000 clones, 94% of which are singletons, and around 1.6% rests with the top ten. Germline CDR1 reads SGHRS; CDR2 reads YFSETQ. The CDR3 has 15 residues. V lost 4 bases, J lost 5 bases, and 6 bases stayed unmatched. These data are taken from a study of T cell responses to AZD1222 COVID-19 vaccine. This TCR came from an adult who received the AZD1222 COVID-19 vaccine. The chain is built from TRBV5-1 and TRBJ2-2; 9 nucleotides line up with TRBD1. Sequencing used peripheral blood, obtained 28 days after the second AZD1222 dose. The CDR3 bases are TGCGCCAGCAGCCCTGGGACAGGGAGGACCGGGGAGCTGTTTTTT. Protein: CASSPGTGRTGELFF.